What follows are 13 T cell receptor beta chains derived from one specimen sequenced in a study of T cell responses to AZD1222 COVID-19 vaccine. Measured with immunoSEQ multiplex PCR; TCRdb has only the in-frame clones, and not every one. The data show fewer than 150,000 clones, approximately 92% seen once. Here the sequenced sample was peripheral blood, taken 28 days after the second AZD1222 dose. Receptor source: an adult who received the AZD1222 COVID-19 vaccine.

The chain links TRBV7-9 to TRBJ2-7; the match to TRBD1 covers 9 bases. The CDR3 sequence is 16 residues long. With 4 bases clipped from V and 1 base from J, the junction kept 8 bases outside the gene matches. From germline, CDR1 is SEHNR and CDR2 FQNEAQ (reference sequence). The CDR3 loop reads CASSSSGTGNSYEQYF. The CDR3 nucleotides read TGTGCCAGCAGCTCAAGCGGGACAGGGAATTCCTACGAGCAGTACTTC.

This clone appeared a few times. V is TRBV6-1 and J is TRBJ1-5, with a weak D call TRBD1 (5 bases). Germline V gene data show CDR1 as MNHNS and CDR2 as SASEGT. Between the trimmed V and J ends, which lost 4 bases and 1 base, there was a span of 14 bases. There are 16 residues in the CDR3. DNA of the CDR3: TGTGCCAGCAGTGGGGGGGACGGTTTGAGCAATCAGCCCCAGCATTTT. Its translation is CASSGGDGLSNQPQHF.

The genes are TRBV7-8 and TRBJ2-3; 15 bases are a match to TRBD2. This CDR3 is 19 amino acids long. Trimming removed 1 base from V and 2 bases from J; junction bases left unmatched: 7. Germline assignment: CDR1 SGHVS and CDR2 FQNEAQ. The CDR3 is CASSLVLGTSGGFTDTQYF. In DNA, the CDR3 is TGTGCCAGCAGCTTAGTCCTCGGGACTAGCGGGGGGTTCACAGATACGCAGTATTTT.

The chain couples TRBV5-1 to TRBJ1-1; the D gene is possibly TRBD1 (5 bases). This CDR3 contains 13 residues. The V gene lost 4 bases and the J gene lost 6 bases, with 13 bases spanning the gap. The germline CDR1 and CDR2 sequences are SGHRS and YFSETQ. CDR3 sequence: CASSEQGVAEAFF. The CDR3 nucleotides read TGCGCCAGCAGCGAGCAGGGTGTGGCTGAAGCTTTCTTT.

In nucleotides, the CDR3 is TGTGCCAGCAGCTCCCCCAACCCTCCAGCGGGGTACAATGAGCAGTTCTTC. Residues: CASSSPNPPAGYNEQFF. This sequence joins TRBV11-3 and TRBJ2-1; TRBD2 aligns across 7 bases. The CDR3 extends over 17 amino acids. Losses at the gene ends were 4 bases for V and 4 bases for J; bases not matched to a gene: 13. CDR1 and CDR2 from the germline V gene are SGHNT and YENEEA. The full variable domain, with the rest looked up from reference TRBV11-3 and TRBJ2-1, is EAGVVQSPRYKIIEKKQPVAFWCNPISGHNTLYWYLQNLGQGPELLIRYENEEAVDDSQLPKDRFSAERLKGVDSTLKIQPAELGDSAVYLCASSSPNPPAGYNEQFFGPGTRLTVL.

The chain recombines TRBV7-2 with TRBJ2-3; TRBD1 matches at 7 bases. CDR3 length: 15 residues. Germline V CDR1 and CDR2: SGHTA, FQGNSA. V lost 8 bases to trimming and J lost 2 bases; unmatched junction nucleotides: 10. The CDR3 loop reads CASGARTGLTDTQYF. Written as DNA, the CDR3 is TGTGCCAGCGGGGCTAGGACAGGCCTCACAGATACGCAGTATTTT. Full variable domain (outside the CDR3, taken from reference TRBV7-2 and TRBJ2-3): GAGVSQSPSNKVTEKGKDVELRCDPISGHTALYWYRQSLGQGLEFLIYFQGNSAPDKSGLPSDRFSAERTGGSVSTLTIQRTQQEDSAVYLCASGARTGLTDTQYFGPGTRLTVL.

The chain employs TRBV5-1 and TRBJ1-1, with unresolved D. The V gene's germline CDR1 is SGHRS and CDR2 YFSETQ. The CDR3 extends over 15 amino acids. The V gene lost 2 bases and the J gene lost 1 base, with 12 bases spanning the gap. The CDR3 DNA reads TGCGCCAGCAGCTTCCTTATAGGATCGAACACTGAAGCTTTCTTT. Protein sequence: CASSFLIGSNTEAFF.

This clone was seen a few times. The chain recombines TRBV10-3 with TRBJ1-4, with D possibly being TRBD1 (5 bases). The germline CDR1 and CDR2 sequences are ENHRY and SYGVKD. Between the trimmed V and J ends, which lost 3 bases and 2 bases, there was a span of 7 bases. This CDR3 has 14 amino acids. The CDR3 nucleotides are TGTGCCATCAGTGAAGGGGCGACTAATGAAAAACTGTTTTTT. It is translated as CAISEGATNEKLFF.

This clone was counted a single time. V gene TRBV27 combines with J gene TRBJ1-4; a possible D gene is TRBD1 (5 bases). The CDR3 consists of 14 residues. Germline V lookup: CDR1 MNHEY, CDR2 SMNVEV (reference sequence). Trimming took off 5 bases at V and 7 bases at J, with 14 bases between the two ends. The CDR3 loop reads CASSLQGTGEKLFF. The CDR3, as DNA: TGTGCCAGCAGTCTTCAAGGGACGGGTGAAAAACTGTTTTTT. Filled out from reference TRBV27 and TRBJ1-4, the complete variable domain reads EAQVTQNPRYLITVTGKKLTVTCSQNMNHEYMSWYRQDPGLGLRQIYYSMNVEVTDKGDVPEGYKVSRKEKRNFPLILESPSPNQTSLYFCASSLQGTGEKLFFGSGTQLSVL.

The gene calls are TRBV29-1 and TRBJ2-3, with D maybe TRBD2 (6 bases). There are 14 residues in the CDR3. V was clipped by 8 bases and J by 0 bases, with 15 bases between them. Germline V lookup: CDR1 SQVTM, CDR2 ANQGSEA. The CDR3 reads CSYRWGTSTDTQYF. In DNA form, the CDR3 reads TGCAGCTACCGATGGGGGACTAGCACAGATACGCAGTATTTT.

This chain uses TRBV19 with TRBJ1-1, with D uncertain. The CDR3 runs 11 residues. Germline V CDR1 and CDR2: LNHDA, SQIVND (reference sequence). The V end was cut by 7 bases, the J end by 5 bases, with 8 bases between. This CDR3 is CASNAGTEAFF. Written as DNA, the CDR3 is TGTGCCAGTAACGCGGGAACTGAAGCTTTCTTT.

The chain has TRBV27 and TRBJ1-5; D is unclear. The V and J ends lost 0 bases and 7 bases respectively, with 7 bases between them. This CDR3 region has 13 residues. Per germline, CDR1 MNHEY and CDR2 SMNVEV (reference sequence). In nucleotides, the CDR3 is TGTGCCAGCAGTTTATCCTTAAGGCAGCCCCAGCATTTT. Translation: CASSLSLRQPQHF.

This chain links TRBV19 with TRBJ1-2; D call uncertain. The CDR3 contains 13 residues. CDR1 is LNHDA and CDR2 is SQIVND in the germline V gene (reference sequence). V was shortened by 5 bases and J by 4 bases, with 11 bases between the two germline ends. CDR3 sequence reads: CASSGVIGYGYTF. DNA of the CDR3: TGTGCCAGTAGTGGGGTCATCGGCTATGGCTACACCTTC.